Sequencing of this TCR beta chain was carried out in a study of beta chain features in type 1 diabetes. Study findings and constraints: People with Type 1 diabetes carried modestly yet significantly shorter TCRB CDR3s in all four CD4+ subsets.

About this clone itself: Its target is unknown.

The study reverse transcribed the entire isolated RNA, so it sequenced expressed TCRB transcripts. Clones were read by immunoSEQ multiplex PCR, and TCRdb kept only the in-frame ones, dropping some. This repertoire shows about 340,000 clones, approximately 9.9% found once; its top ten account for 1%. Germline values: CDR1 MNHEY, CDR2 SMNVEV (reference sequence). The CDR3 loop spans 17 amino acids. V was clipped by 5 bases and J by 4 bases; unmatched bases: 15. J is TRBJ1-2 and V is TRBV27; 8 bases match TRBD1. The sequencing input was central memory CD4+ T cells from blood. This receptor was taken from a man aged 30 to 39 with type 1 diabetes. This CDR3 is CASSNDRGRSEAYGYTF. The CDR3 coding sequence is TGTGCCAGCAGTAACGACAGGGGCAGATCTGAAGCCTATGGCTACACCTTC.